Presented here are 30 T cell receptor beta chains from one specimen sequenced in a study of blood T cell repertoires in COVID-19. TCRdb keeps only in-frame clones here, not all; method: immunoSEQ multiplex PCR. The sample shows around 200,000 clones, 85% to 90% of them seen only once. Sequenced sample: peripheral blood. The receptors were gathered from a middle-aged man with active or convalescent COVID-19.

This chain joins TRBV5-4 and TRBJ2-1, with no clear D. CDR1 is SGHNT and CDR2 is YYREEE in the germline V gene (reference sequence). The CDR3 is 13 amino acids. Trimming removed 0 bases at V and 5 bases at J, with 6 bases between. DNA of the CDR3: TGTGCCAGCAGCTTGGTACACGACAATGAGCAGTTCTTC. It translates to CASSLVHDNEQFF.

This chain uses TRBV21-1 with TRBJ1-5. TRBV21-1 is designated a pseudogene. The length of the CDR3 is 17 residues. Written as DNA, the CDR3 is TGTGCCAGCAGCAACCCTAACTTAGGAGGGCCCAATCAGCCCCAGCATTTT. Translating gives CASSNPNLGGPNQPQHF.

The chain combines TRBV7-6 with TRBJ1-3, with D tentatively TRBD1 (5 bases). The CDR3 runs 15 residues. The germline V and J ends were trimmed by 5 bases and 4 bases, with 15 bases remaining between them. CDR1 and CDR2 (germline): SGHVS, FNYEAQ. The CDR3 reads CASSLAGVGGNTIYF. In DNA, the CDR3 is TGTGCCAGCAGCCTCGCGGGGGTAGGAGGAAACACCATATATTTT.

The rearrangement joins TRBV7-8 to TRBJ1-2; maybe TRBD1 (6 bases). CDR3 length equals 15 residues. V was cut by 0 bases and J by 6 bases, with 14 bases left in between. The germline V gene encodes CDR1 SGHVS and CDR2 FQNEAQ. CDR3 sequence (DNA): TGTGCCAGCAGCTTAGCGGTCGGGCAGGGGAATGGCTACACCTTC. This gives the protein CASSLAVGQGNGYTF.

This chain links TRBV15 with TRBJ2-5, with 7 nucleotides matching TRBD2. Germline values: CDR1 LNHNV, CDR2 YYDKDF (reference sequence). The CDR3 covers 15 residues. V trimming: 0 bases; J trimming: 0 bases; junction bases outside the gene matches: 1. The CDR3 DNA follows: TGTGCCACCAGCAGAGATGGGGGGGACCAAGAGACCCAGTACTTC. Translating gives CATSRDGGDQETQYF. The full variable domain, in which reference TRBV15 and TRBJ2-5 provide the parts outside the CDR3, is DAMVIQNPRYQVTQFGKPVTLSCSQTLNHNVMYWYQQKSSQAPKLLFHYYDKDFNNEADTPDNFQSRRPNTSFCFLDIRSPGLGDTAMYLCATSRDGGDQETQYFGPGTRLLVL.

V is TRBV28 and J is TRBJ1-2, with unresolved D. CDR3 length: 13 residues. Germline V gene data show CDR1 as MDHEN and CDR2 as SYDVKM. The V end was cut by 1 base, the J end by 8 bases, with 11 bases between. CDR3 coding DNA: TGTGCCAGCAGTTTATCCGCCCAGTGGGGCTACACCTTC. Its translation: CASSLSAQWGYTF.

The J gene is TRBJ1-5, the V gene TRBV19; maybe TRBD1 (5 bases). The CDR3 has 15 residues. Germline V lookup: CDR1 LNHDA, CDR2 SQIVND (reference sequence). Trimming took off 6 bases at V and 2 bases at J, with 14 bases between the two ends. This CDR3 is CASRAGSPGNQPQHF. The CDR3, as DNA: TGTGCCAGTAGGGCAGGGTCCCCAGGCAATCAGCCCCAGCATTTT.

The chain carries TRBV6-6 and TRBJ2-5; TRBD1 is a possible D gene (6 bases). The germline CDR1 and CDR2 sequences are MNHNY and SVGAGI (reference sequence). The V and J ends lost 7 bases and 5 bases respectively, with 17 bases between them. CDR3 length: 14 residues. The CDR3: CASTEDSWAETQYF. The DNA of the CDR3 is TGTGCCAGCACCGAGGACAGTTGGGCGGAGACCCAGTACTTC.

This rearrangement joins TRBV4-3 to TRBJ1-1, with TRBD1 as a possible D gene (5 bases). Germline V CDR1 and CDR2: LGHNA, YSLEER. This CDR3 has 16 amino acids. V lost 0 bases, J lost 4 bases, and 15 bases lay in between. Written as DNA, the CDR3 is TGCGCCAGCAGCCAAGAATCGGCAGGGCGCGGCACTGAAGCTTTCTTT. It is translated as CASSQESAGRGTEAFF.

The V and J genes are TRBV7-8 and TRBJ1-5, with TRBD1 matching 8 bases. CDR3 length equals 19 residues. From germline, CDR1 is SGHVS and CDR2 FQNEAQ. V lost 1 base, J lost 3 bases, and 14 bases stayed unmatched. The CDR3 bases are TGTGCCAGCAGCTTAGGGGCCAGGTACAAGGACAGGGACAATCAGCCCCAGCATTTT. Its translation: CASSLGARYKDRDNQPQHF. Combining the CDR3 with reference TRBV7-8 and TRBJ1-5 gives the whole variable domain GAGVSQSPRYKVAKRGQDVALRCDPISGHVSLFWYQQALGQGPEFLTYFQNEAQLDKSGLPSDRFFAERPEGSVSTLKIQRTQQEDSAVYLCASSLGARYKDRDNQPQHFGDGTRLSIL.

The CDR3 bases are TGTGCCTGGAGTTCGACAGGGGGATTAAATTCACCCCTCCACTTT. This translates into CAWSSTGGLNSPLHF. The chain carries TRBV30 and TRBJ1-6; TRBD1 aligns across 9 bases. The CDR3 has 15 residues. V was pared by 2 bases and J by 7 bases, with 6 bases of the junction left unmatched. Germline V gene lookup returns CDR1 GTSNPN and CDR2 SVGIG (reference sequence).

The chain uses TRBV4-1 and TRBJ1-2; D is unclear. V lost 6 bases, J lost 7 bases, and 18 bases lay in between. Germline-derived CDR1 and CDR2 are MGHRA and YSYEKL. CDR3 length: 14 amino acids. CDR3 sequence: CASRDTAPRCGYTF. In DNA form, the CDR3 reads TGCGCCAGCAGAGACACGGCCCCAAGGTGTGGCTACACCTTC.

The rearrangement links TRBV20-1 to TRBJ2-5; D perhaps matches TRBD1 (5 bases). Germline CDR1 reads DFQATT; CDR2 reads SNEGSKA (reference sequence). Trimming stripped 5 bases from V and 5 bases from J, with 9 bases between. The length of the CDR3 is 11 residues. CDR3 loop: CSARQSETQYF. The CDR3 DNA reads TGCAGTGCTCGACAGTCTGAGACCCAGTACTTC.

This sequence joins TRBV7-8 and TRBJ2-1, with 8 bases aligning to TRBD2. After removal of 7 bases from V and 10 bases from J, the junction contained 15 bases not matched to a gene. CDR3 length: 15 residues. CDR1 and CDR2 (germline): SGHVS, FQNEAQ. CDR3 protein: CASTPPRRGAREQFF. The CDR3, as DNA: TGTGCCAGCACCCCTCCCCGGCGGGGGGCACGGGAGCAGTTCTTC.

The gene calls are TRBV7-2 and TRBJ1-4, with 7 bases identical to TRBD1. Losses at the gene ends were 5 bases for V and 4 bases for J; bases not matched to a gene: 4. The germline CDR1 and CDR2 sequences are SGHTA and FQGNSA. The CDR3 spans 14 residues. Here the CDR3 DNA reads TGTGCCAGCAGCCCGGGACAGCTTAATGAAAAACTGTTTTTT. It encodes CASSPGQLNEKLFF.

The rearrangement uses TRBV12-3 or TRBV12-4 and TRBJ2-3; D gene uncertain. Trimming stripped 3 bases from V and 0 bases from J, with 4 bases between. The CDR3 contains 13 residues. The CDR3 nucleotides read TGTGCCAGCAGTTTGGGCAGCACAGATACGCAGTATTTT. Its translation: CASSLGSTDTQYF.

The rearrangement uses TRBV5-1 and TRBJ1-6; the match to TRBD1 covers 9 bases. There are 15 residues in the CDR3. The germline V gene encodes CDR1 SGHRS and CDR2 YFSETQ. Trimming at V came to 0 bases and at J to 10 bases, leaving 5 bases not matched to a gene. DNA of the CDR3: TGCGCCAGCAGCTTGGCGGGACAGGGCGAGTCACCCCTCCACTTT. Protein product: CASSLAGQGESPLHF.

This clone turned up a few times. This chain links TRBV18 with TRBJ2-7, with D perhaps matching TRBD2 (6 bases). V lost 3 bases and J 3 bases, leaving 12 bases between the germline ends. Germline assignment: CDR1 KGHSH and CDR2 LQKENI. The CDR3 loop spans 14 amino acids. CDR3 loop: CASSPGLEGYEQYF. For the CDR3, the DNA is TGTGCCAGCTCACCGGGACTGGAGGGCTACGAGCAGTACTTC.

DNA of the CDR3: TGTGCCAGCAGCTCCTCAGGGGGGCCTGGGAATGAGCAGTTCTTC. Translation gives CASSSSGGPGNEQFF. V and J are TRBV7-3 and TRBJ2-1; D is possibly TRBD1 (7 bases). There are 15 residues in the CDR3. The V and J ends lost 4 bases and 7 bases respectively, with 17 bases between them. Germline loops: CDR1 SGHTA, CDR2 FQGTGA.

The CDR3 coding sequence is TGTGCCATCAGTGCCACCGAGTCGGGCTATGGCTACACCTTC. Protein product: CAISATESGYGYTF. This rearrangement joins TRBV10-3 to TRBJ1-2; D is undetermined. The CDR3 covers 14 residues. Per the germline V gene, CDR1 is ENHRY and CDR2 is SYGVKD. Deletions cut 4 bases from V and 4 bases from J, with 13 bases between.

This rearrangement joins TRBV6-6 to TRBJ1-1, with D maybe TRBD1 (5 bases). The CDR3 is made up of 14 amino acids. The germline V gene encodes CDR1 MNHNY and CDR2 SVGAGI (reference sequence). V dropped 6 bases and J dropped 1 base, with 12 bases sitting between them. The CDR3 region is CASSLHRSNTEAFF. CDR3 bases: TGTGCCAGCAGCCTCCACAGGTCGAACACTGAAGCTTTCTTT.

The chain carries TRBV4-3 and TRBJ2-5, with a tentative D call TRBD2 (5 bases). There are 14 residues in the CDR3. Looked up from germline, CDR1 is LGHNA and CDR2 is YSLEER. V shed 1 base and J shed 5 bases, with 11 bases lying between them. The DNA of the CDR3 is TGCGCCAGCAGCCAAGGCGGAGGTTGGGAGACCCAGTACTTC. Its protein is CASSQGGGWETQYF.

The rearrangement links TRBV7-9 to TRBJ1-3; D is ambiguous. This CDR3 region has 14 residues. The V and J ends lost 5 bases and 4 bases respectively, with 12 bases between them. Germline CDR1 is SEHNR and CDR2 is FQNEAQ (reference sequence). In DNA form, the CDR3 reads TGTGCCAGCAGCCCTCAGCAGGCAGGAAACACCATATATTTT. It is translated as CASSPQQAGNTIYF. The whole variable domain, filled in from reference TRBV7-9 and TRBJ1-3, reads DTGVSQNPRHKITKRGQNVTFRCDPISEHNRLYWYRQTLGQGPEFLTYFQNEAQLEKSRLLSDRFSAERPKGSFSTLEIQRTEQGDSAMYLCASSPQQAGNTIYFGEGSWLTVV.

This chain joins TRBV7-3 and TRBJ1-5; 7 nucleotides agree with TRBD1. V gave up 4 bases and J gave up 6 bases; unmatched junction bases: 3. The CDR3 spans 13 residues. Germline loops: CDR1 SGHTA, CDR2 FQGTGA. The CDR3 coding sequence is TGTGCCAGCAGCTGGACAGGAGGTCAGCCCCAGCATTTT. It codes for CASSWTGGQPQHF.

The sample holds one count of this clone. The chain has TRBV5-5 and TRBJ1-4, with 11 positions matching TRBD1. This CDR3 has 16 residues. J lost 6 bases, V lost 4 bases, and 8 bases had no gene match. CDR1 is SGHKS, CDR2 YYEKEE, per germline (reference sequence). This chain's CDR3 is CASSPGTGGTYEKLFF. CDR3 DNA: TGTGCCAGCAGCCCCGGGACAGGGGGGACTTATGAAAAACTGTTTTTT.

This clone has just one count. The chain combines TRBV21-1 with TRBJ2-7; TRBD2 was called by the table and not checked on the DNA. TRBV21-1 is labeled a pseudogene. The CDR3 totals 15 residues. CDR3 amino acids: CASSTQPPTSYEQYF. In nucleotides, the CDR3 is TGTGCCAGCAGCACCCAACCCCCCACTTCCTACGAGCAGTACTTC.

The chain couples TRBV12-5 to TRBJ1-5; a weak D match, TRBD1 (5 bases). Germline-derived CDR1 and CDR2 are LGHNT and FRNRAP. This CDR3 has 14 amino acids. The V end lost 1 base, the J end lost 5 bases, and 9 bases lay between the germline ends. The CDR3 region is CASGLGQPDQPQHF. The CDR3 DNA sequence: TGTGCTAGTGGTTTGGGACAGCCGGATCAGCCCCAGCATTTT.

This sequence joins TRBV4-2 and TRBJ1-6; 7 positions match TRBD1. V lost 3 bases, J lost 8 bases, and 7 bases stayed unmatched. The germline gives CDR1 LGHNA, CDR2 YNFKEQ. This CDR3 is built from 15 residues. The CDR3 protein is CASSHDRVGDSPLHF. For the CDR3, the DNA is TGTGCCAGCAGCCATGACAGGGTAGGGGATTCACCCCTCCACTTT.

The chain uses TRBV3-1 (or the pseudogene TRBV3-2) and TRBJ2-4, with D perhaps TRBD1 (6 bases). V lost 4 bases, J lost 8 bases, and 15 bases lay in between. CDR3 size: 14 residues. CDR1 is LGHDT, CDR2 YNNKEL, per germline (reference sequence). In nucleotides, the CDR3 is TGTGCCAGCAGCCCATCAGAAGGGGGTCACATTCAGTACTTC. It encodes CASSPSEGGHIQYF.

V and J are TRBV6-5 and TRBJ2-1; 10 bases align to TRBD2. CDR1 is MNHEY and CDR2 is SVGAGI in the germline V gene. Germline trimming cut 5 bases from V and 4 bases from J; bases unmatched to any gene: 2. The CDR3 has 14 amino acids. CDR3 residues: CASSKTSGYNEQFF. CDR3 nucleotides: TGTGCCAGCAGTAAGACTAGCGGGTACAATGAGCAGTTCTTC.